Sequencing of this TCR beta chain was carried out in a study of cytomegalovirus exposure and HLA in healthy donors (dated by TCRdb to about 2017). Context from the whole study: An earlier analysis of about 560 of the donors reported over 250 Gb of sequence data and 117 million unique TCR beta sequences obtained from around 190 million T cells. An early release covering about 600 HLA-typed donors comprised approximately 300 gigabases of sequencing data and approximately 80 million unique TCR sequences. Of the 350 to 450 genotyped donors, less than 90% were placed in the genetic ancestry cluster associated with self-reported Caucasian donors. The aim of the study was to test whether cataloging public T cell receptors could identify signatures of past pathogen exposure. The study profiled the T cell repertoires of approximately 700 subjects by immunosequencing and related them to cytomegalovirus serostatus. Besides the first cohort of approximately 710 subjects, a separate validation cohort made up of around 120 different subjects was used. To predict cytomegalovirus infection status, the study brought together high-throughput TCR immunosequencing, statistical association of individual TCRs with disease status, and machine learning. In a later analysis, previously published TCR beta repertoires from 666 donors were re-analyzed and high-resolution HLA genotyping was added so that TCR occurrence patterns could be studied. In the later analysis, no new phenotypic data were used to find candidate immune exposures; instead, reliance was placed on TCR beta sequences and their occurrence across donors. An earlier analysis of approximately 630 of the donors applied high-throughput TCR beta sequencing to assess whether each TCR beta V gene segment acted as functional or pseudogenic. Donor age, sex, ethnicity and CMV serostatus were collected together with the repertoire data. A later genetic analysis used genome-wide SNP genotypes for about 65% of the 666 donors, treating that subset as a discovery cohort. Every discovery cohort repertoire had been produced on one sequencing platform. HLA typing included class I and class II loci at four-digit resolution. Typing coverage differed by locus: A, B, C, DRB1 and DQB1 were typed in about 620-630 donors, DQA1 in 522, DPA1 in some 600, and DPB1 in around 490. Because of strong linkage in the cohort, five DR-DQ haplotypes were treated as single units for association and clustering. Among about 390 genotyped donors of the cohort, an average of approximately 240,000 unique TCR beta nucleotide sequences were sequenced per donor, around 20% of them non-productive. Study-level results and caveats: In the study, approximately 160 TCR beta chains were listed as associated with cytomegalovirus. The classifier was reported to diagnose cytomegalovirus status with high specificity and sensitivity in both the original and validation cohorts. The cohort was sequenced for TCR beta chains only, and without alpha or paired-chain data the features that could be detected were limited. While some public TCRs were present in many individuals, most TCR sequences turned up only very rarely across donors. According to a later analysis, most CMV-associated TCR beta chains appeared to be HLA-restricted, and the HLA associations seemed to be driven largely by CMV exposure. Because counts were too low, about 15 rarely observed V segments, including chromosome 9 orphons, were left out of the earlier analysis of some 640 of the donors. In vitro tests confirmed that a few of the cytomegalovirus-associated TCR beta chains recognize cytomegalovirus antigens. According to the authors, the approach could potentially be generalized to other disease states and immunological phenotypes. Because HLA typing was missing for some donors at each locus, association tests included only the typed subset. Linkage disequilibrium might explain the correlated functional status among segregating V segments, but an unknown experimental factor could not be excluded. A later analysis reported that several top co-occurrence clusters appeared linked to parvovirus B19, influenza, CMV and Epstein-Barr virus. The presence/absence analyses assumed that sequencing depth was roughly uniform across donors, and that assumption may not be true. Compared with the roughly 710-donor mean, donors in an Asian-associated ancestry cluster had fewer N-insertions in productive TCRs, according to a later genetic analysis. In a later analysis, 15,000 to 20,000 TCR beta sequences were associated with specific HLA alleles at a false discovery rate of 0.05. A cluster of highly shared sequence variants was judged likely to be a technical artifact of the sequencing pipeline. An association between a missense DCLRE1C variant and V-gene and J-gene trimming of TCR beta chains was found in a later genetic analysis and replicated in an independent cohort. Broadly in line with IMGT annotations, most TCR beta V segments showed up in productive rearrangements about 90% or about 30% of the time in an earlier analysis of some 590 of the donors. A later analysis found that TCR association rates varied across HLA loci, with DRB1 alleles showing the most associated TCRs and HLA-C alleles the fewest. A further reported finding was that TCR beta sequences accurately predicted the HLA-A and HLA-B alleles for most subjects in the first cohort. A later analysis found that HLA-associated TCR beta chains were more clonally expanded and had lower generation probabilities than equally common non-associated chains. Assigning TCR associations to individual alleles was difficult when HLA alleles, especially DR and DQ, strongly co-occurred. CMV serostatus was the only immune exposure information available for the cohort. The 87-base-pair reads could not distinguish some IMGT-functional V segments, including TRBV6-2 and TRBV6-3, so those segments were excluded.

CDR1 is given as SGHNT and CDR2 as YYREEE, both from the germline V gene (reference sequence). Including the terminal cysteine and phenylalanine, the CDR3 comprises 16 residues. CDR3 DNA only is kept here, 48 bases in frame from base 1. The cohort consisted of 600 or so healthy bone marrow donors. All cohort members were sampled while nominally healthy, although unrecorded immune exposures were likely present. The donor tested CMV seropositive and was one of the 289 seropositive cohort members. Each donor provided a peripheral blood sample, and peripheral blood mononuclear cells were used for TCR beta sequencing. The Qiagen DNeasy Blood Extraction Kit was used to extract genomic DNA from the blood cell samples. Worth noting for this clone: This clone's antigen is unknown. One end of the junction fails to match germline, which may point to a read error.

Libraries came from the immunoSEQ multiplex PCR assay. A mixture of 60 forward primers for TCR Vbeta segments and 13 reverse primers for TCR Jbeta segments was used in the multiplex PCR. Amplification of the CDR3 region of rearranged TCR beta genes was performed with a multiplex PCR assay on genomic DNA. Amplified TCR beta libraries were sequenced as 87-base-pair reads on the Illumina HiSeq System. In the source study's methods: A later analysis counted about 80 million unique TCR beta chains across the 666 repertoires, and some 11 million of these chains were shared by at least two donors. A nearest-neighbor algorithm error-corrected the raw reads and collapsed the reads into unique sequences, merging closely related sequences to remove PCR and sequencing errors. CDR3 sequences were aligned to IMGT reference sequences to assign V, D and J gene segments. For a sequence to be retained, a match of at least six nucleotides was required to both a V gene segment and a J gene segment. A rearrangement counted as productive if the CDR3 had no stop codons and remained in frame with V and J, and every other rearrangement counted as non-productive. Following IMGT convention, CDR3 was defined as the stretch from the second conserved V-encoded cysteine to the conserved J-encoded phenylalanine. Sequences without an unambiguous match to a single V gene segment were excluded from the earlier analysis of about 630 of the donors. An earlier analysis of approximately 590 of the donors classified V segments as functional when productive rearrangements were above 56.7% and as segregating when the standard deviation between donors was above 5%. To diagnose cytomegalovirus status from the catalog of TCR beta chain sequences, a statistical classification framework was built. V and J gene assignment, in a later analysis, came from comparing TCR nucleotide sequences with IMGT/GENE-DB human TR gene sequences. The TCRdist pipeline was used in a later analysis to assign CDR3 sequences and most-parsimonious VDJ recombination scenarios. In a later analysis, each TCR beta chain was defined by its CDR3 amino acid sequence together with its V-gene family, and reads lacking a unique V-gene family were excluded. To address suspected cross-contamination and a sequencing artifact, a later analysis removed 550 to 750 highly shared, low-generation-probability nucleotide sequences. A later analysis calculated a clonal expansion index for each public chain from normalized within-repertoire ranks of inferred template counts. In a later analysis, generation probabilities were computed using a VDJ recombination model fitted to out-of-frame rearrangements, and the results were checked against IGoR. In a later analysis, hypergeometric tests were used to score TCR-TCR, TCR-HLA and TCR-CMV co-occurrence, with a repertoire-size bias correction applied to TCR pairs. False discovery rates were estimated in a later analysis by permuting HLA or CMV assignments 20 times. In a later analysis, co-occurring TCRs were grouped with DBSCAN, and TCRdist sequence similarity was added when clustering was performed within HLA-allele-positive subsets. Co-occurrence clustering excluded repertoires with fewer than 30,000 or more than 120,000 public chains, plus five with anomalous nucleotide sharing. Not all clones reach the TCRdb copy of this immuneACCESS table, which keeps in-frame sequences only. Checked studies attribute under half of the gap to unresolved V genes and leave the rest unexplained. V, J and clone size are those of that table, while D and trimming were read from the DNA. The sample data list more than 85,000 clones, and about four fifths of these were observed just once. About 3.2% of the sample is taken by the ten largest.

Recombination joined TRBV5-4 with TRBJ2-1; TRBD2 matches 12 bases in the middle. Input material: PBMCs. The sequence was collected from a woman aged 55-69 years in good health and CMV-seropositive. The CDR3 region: CASSSRTSGAYNGQFF. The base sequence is TGTGCCAGCAGCTCTAGGACTAGCGGGGCCTACAATGGGCAGTTCTTC.